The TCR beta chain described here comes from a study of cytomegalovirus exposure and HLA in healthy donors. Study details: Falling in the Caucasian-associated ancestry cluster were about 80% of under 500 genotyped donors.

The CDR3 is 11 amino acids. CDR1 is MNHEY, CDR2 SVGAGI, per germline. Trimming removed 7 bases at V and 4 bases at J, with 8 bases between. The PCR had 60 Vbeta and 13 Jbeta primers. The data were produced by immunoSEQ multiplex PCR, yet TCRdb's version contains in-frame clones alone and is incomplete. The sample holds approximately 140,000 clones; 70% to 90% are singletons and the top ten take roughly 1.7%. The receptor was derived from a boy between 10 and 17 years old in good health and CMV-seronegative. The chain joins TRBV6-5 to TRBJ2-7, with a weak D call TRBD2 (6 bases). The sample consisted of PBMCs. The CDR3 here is CASTRGYEQYF. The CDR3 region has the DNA TGTGCCAGCACCCGGGGGTACGAGCAGTACTTC.